This T cell receptor beta chain was profiled in a study of Graves' ophthalmopathy and Graves' hyperthyroidism. About the research overall: Before any treatment was given, at initial diagnosis, peripheral blood was collected.

Investigators amplified TCR beta CDR3 regions from RNA transcripts. In the first round, RT-PCR was carried out with HTBI primers, and a multiplex PCR formed the second round. TCRdb re-analysed the multiplex PCR reads in MiXCR, keeping a single row per CDR3 protein. The data hold around 600,000 distinct CDR3 sequences, with about 40% observed a single time. Study-wide results and caveats: Discrimination between ophthalmopathy and stable hyperthyroidism by a 13-signature model showed about 88% sensitivity and more than 65% specificity.

Each donor who had ophthalmopathy showed moderate-to-severe activity, a CAS of ≥3, a NOSPECS of ≥4, and a duration under 3 months. It was on clinical symptoms, serum thyroxine, TRAb, thyroid ultrasound and orbital computed tomography that diagnosis relied. This clonotype was observed at least ten times. What it binds is not known. The sample taken for sequencing was peripheral blood. The TCR originated in an adult man with Graves' ophthalmopathy.

CDR3 DNA: TGTGCCATCAGTGAGTCGTCATCGCTGCAAGAGACCCAGTACTTC. Translated, it gives CAISESSSLQETQYF. The chain carries TRBV10-3 and TRBJ2-5; no reliable D call. CDR3 size: 15 residues. V was pared by 0 bases and J by 2 bases, with 10 bases between. Germline CDR1 and CDR2: ENHRY and SYGVKD.